Given below is one T cell receptor (beta chain) in context. Its antigen remains unknown. This record comes from a study of cytomegalovirus exposure and HLA in healthy donors. Overall study findings and caveats: Compared with the roughly 700-donor mean, an Asian-associated ancestry cluster reportedly had fewer N-insertions, according to a later analysis. Earlier findings revealed that most TCR beta V segments proved productive either about 87% or about 30% of the time. There were some V segments, including TRBV6-2 and TRBV6-3, excluded as indistinguishable. In a later analysis, a missense DCLRE1C variant was linked to TCR beta V- and J-gene trimming.

Germline loops: CDR1 SGHRS, CDR2 YFSETQ. The trim removed 6 bases at V and 2 bases at J, leaving 5 bases unmatched. This CDR3 contains 14 residues. It was with 60 Vbeta and 13 Jbeta primers that the PCR ran. The data were produced by immunoSEQ multiplex PCR, yet TCRdb's version contains in-frame clones alone and is incomplete. The sample lists 150,000 to 200,000 clones, about four fifths occurring once. The chain links TRBV5-1 to TRBJ1-2; 9 nucleotides align to TRBD1. This receptor was taken from a man aged 18 to 30 in good health and CMV-seronegative. Sequencing used PBMCs. CDR3 in amino acids: CASKQGQGNYGYTF. The CDR3 nucleotides read TGCGCCAGCAAACAGGGACAGGGCAACTATGGCTACACCTTC.